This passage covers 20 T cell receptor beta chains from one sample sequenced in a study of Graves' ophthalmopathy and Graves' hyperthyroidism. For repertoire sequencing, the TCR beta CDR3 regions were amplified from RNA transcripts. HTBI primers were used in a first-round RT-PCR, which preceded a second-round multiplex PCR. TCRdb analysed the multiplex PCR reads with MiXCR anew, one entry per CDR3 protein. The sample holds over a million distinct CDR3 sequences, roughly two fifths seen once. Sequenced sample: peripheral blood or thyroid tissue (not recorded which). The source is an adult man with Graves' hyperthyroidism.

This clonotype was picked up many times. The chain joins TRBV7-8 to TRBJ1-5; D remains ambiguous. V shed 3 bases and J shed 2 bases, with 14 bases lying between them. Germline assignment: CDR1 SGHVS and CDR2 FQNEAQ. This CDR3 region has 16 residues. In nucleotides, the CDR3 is TGTGCCAGCAGCTTGGGCGCGACGGGCGGCAATCAGCCCCAGCATTTT. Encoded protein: CASSLGATGGNQPQHF.

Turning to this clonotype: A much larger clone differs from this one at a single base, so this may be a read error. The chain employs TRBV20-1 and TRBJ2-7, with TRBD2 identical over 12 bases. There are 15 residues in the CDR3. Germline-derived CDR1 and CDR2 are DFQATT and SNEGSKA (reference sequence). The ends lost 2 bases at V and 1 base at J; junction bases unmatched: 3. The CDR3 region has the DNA TGCAGTGCTAGACTAGCGGGGGGGACATCCTACGAGCAGTACTTC. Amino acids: CSARLAGGTSYEQYF.

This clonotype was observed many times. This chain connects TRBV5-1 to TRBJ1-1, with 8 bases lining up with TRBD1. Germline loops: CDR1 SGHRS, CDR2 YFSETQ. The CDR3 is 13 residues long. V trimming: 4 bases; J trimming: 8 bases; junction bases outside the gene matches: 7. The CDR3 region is CASSTSGTGEAFF. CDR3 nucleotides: TGCGCCAGCAGCACGAGCGGGACAGGCGAAGCTTTCTTT.

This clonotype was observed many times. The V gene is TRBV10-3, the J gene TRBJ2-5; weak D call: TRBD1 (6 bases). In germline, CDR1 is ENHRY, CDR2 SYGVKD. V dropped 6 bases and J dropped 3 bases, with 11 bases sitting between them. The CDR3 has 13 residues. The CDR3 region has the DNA TGTGCCATCAGACAGGGACCAGAAGAGACCCAGTACTTC. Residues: CAIRQGPEETQYF.

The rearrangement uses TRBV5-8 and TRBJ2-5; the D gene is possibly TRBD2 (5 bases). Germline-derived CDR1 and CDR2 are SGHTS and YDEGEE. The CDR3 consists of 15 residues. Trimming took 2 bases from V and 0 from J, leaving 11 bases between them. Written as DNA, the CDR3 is TGTGCCAGCAGCTTCGGATTTAGCGACCAAGAGACCCAGTACTTC. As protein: CASSFGFSDQETQYF.

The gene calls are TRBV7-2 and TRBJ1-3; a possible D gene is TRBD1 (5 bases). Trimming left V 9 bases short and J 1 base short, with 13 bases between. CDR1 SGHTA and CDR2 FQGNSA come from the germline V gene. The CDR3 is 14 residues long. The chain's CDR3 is CASRPGTSGNTIYF. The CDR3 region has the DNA TGTGCCAGTCGCCCCGGGACGTCTGGAAACACCATATATTTT.

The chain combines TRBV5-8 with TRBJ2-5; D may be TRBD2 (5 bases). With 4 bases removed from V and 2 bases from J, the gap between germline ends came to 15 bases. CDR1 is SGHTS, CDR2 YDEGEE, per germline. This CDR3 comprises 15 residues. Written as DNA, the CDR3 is TGTGCCAGCAGCACAAACACCGGGGATCAAGAGACCCAGTACTTC. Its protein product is CASSTNTGDQETQYF.

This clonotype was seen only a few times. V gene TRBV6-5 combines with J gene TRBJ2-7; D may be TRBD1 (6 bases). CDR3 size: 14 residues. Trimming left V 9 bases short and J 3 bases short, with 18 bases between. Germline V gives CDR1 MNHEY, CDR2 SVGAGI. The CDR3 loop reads CASRRVTGGYEQYF. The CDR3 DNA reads TGTGCCAGTCGGCGGGTGACAGGTGGCTACGAGCAGTACTTC.

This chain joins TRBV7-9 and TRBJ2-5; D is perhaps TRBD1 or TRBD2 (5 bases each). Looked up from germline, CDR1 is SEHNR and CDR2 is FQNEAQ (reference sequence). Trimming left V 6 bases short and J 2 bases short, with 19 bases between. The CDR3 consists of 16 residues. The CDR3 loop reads CASRSGTAPGQETQYF. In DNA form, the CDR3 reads TGTGCCAGCAGGTCTGGGACCGCGCCGGGACAAGAGACCCAGTACTTC. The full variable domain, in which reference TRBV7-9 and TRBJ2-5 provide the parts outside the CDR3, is DTGVSQNPRHKITKRGQNVTFRCDPISEHNRLYWYRQTLGQGPEFLTYFQNEAQLEKSRLLSDRFSAERPKGSFSTLEIQRTEQGDSAMYLCASRSGTAPGQETQYFGPGTRLLVL.

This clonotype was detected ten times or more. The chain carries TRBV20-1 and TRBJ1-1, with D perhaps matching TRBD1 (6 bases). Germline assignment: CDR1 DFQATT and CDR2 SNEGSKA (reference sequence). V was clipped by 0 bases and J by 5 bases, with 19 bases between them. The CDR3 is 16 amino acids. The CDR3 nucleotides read TGCAGTGCTAGAGATGAGGTTCCAGGGGTTGTAACTGAAGCTTTCTTT. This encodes CSARDEVPGVVTEAFF.

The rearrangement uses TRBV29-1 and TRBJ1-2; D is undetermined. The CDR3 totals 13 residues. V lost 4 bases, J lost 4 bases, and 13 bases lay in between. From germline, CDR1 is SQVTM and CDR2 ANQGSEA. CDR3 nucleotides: TGCAGCGTTGTATGGGAGAGACTCTATGGCTACACCTTC. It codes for CSVVWERLYGYTF.

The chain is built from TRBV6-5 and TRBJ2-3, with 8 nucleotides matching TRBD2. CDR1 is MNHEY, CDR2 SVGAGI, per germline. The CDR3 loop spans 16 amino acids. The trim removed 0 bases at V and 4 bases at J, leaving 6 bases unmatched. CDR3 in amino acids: CASSYSGLAGPDTQYF. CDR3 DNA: TGTGCCAGCAGTTACTCCGGACTAGCCGGCCCAGATACGCAGTATTTT.

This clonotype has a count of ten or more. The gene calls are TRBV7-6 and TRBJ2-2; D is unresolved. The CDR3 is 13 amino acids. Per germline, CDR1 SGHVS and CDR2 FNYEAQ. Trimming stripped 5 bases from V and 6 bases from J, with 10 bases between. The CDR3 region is CASSPFGSGELFF. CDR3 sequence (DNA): TGTGCCAGCAGCCCGTTCGGTTCCGGGGAGCTGTTTTTT.

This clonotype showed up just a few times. CDR3 amino acids: CASGFGGGVYGYTF. DNA for the CDR3: TGTGCCAGCGGGTTTGGAGGAGGCGTCTATGGCTACACCTTC. The chain carries TRBV7-9 and TRBJ1-2; unclear D gene. The V gene's germline CDR1 is SEHNR and CDR2 FQNEAQ (reference sequence). This CDR3 has 14 residues. Trimming took 8 bases from V and 4 from J, leaving 17 bases between them.

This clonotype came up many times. DNA for the CDR3: TGTGCCAGCAGTAAACCCCCCGGGAACACTGAAGCTTTCTTT. It codes for CASSKPPGNTEAFF. This chain connects TRBV2 to TRBJ1-1; no definite D call. This CDR3 is 14 amino acids long. CDR1 and CDR2 from the germline V gene are SNHLY and FYNNEI. V lost 5 bases, J lost 1 base, and 11 bases lay in between.

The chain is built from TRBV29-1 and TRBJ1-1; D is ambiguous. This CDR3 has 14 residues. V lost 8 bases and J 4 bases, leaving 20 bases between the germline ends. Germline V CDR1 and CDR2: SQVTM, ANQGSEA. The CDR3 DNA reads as TGCAGCTATAGGACTAGCGGATTTACCACTGAAGCTTTCTTT. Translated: CSYRTSGFTTEAFF.

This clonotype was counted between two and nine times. The CDR3 sequence: CSGRRIISNQPQHF. CDR3 nucleotides: TGCAGTGGACGGCGAATTATTAGCAATCAGCCCCAGCATTTT. This sequence joins TRBV20-1 and TRBJ1-5, with D uncertain. CDR1 is DFQATT, CDR2 SNEGSKA, per germline (reference sequence). Trimming removed 7 bases from V and 0 bases from J, with 13 bases in between. The length of the CDR3 is 14 residues.

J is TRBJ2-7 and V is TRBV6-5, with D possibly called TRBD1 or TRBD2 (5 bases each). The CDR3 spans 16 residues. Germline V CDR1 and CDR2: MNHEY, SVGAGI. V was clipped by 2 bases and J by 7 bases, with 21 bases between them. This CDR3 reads CASSYISRDGRKEQYF. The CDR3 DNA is TGTGCCAGCAGTTACATATCTCGGGACGGAAGGAAGGAGCAGTACTTC.

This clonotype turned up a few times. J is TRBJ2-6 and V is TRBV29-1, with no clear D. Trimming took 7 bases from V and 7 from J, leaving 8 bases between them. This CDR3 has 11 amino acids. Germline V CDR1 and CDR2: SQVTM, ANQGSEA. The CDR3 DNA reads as TGCAGCGGTAATATTGCCAACGTCCTGACTTTC. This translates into CSGNIANVLTF.

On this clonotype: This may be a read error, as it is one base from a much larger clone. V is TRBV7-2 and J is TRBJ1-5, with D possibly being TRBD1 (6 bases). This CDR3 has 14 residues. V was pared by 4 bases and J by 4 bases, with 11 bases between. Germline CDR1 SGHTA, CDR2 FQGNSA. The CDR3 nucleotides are TGTGCCAGCAGCTGTACGACAGGAAATCAGCCCCAGCATTTT. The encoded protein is CASSCTTGNQPQHF.